A single sample gave rise to the 27 T cell receptor beta chains below, sequenced in a study of blood T cell repertoires in COVID-19. The assay was immunoSEQ multiplex PCR, and TCRdb's table has in-frame clones only and misses some. The sample has approximately 210,000 clones, 80% to 90% seen once; the top ten hold about 20%. Specimen: peripheral blood. The receptors here all came from a human donor in a cohort sampled during active COVID-19.

The rearrangement joins TRBV4-1 to TRBJ1-1; D perhaps matches TRBD1 (5 bases). CDR1 is MGHRA and CDR2 is YSYEKL in the germline V gene. This CDR3 has 14 amino acids. V lost 0 bases and J 8 bases, leaving 13 bases between the germline ends. CDR3 residues: CASSQEWDGREAFF. CDR3 in DNA: TGCGCCAGCAGCCAAGAATGGGACGGGAGGGAAGCTTTCTTT.

V is TRBV6-2 or TRBV6-3 and J is TRBJ1-2; D not resolved. Trimming took off 6 bases at V and 5 bases at J, with 13 bases between the two ends. The CDR3 has 13 residues. CDR1 and CDR2 (germline): MNHEY, SVGEGT. The CDR3 nucleotides read TGTGCCAGCAGCTGGGAGTCCCAATATGGCTACACCTTC. Translation: CASSWESQYGYTF.

The chain uses TRBV3-1 (or the pseudogene TRBV3-2) and TRBJ1-3; 10 positions match TRBD1. Germline V gene lookup returns CDR1 LGHDT and CDR2 YNNKEL (reference sequence). Losses at the gene ends were 2 bases for V and 0 bases for J; bases not matched to a gene: 1. There are 16 residues in the CDR3. CDR3 in amino acids: CASSQWTGGSGNTIYF. The DNA of the CDR3 is TGTGCCAGCAGCCAATGGACAGGGGGCTCTGGAAACACCATATATTTT.

The CDR3 region has the DNA TGCGCCAGCAGCTTGGCCGCAGGGGCTCACACTGAAGCTTTCTTT. This encodes CASSLAAGAHTEAFF. The gene calls are TRBV5-1 and TRBJ1-1, with D perhaps TRBD1 (6 bases). CDR1 is SGHRS and CDR2 is YFSETQ in the germline V gene. The V end lost 0 bases, the J end lost 3 bases, and 12 bases lay between the germline ends. The CDR3 length is 15 residues.

The rearrangement links TRBV5-6 to TRBJ2-7; D uncertain. Germline CDR1 SGHDT, CDR2 YYEEEE. The CDR3 runs 13 residues. The V end was cut by 0 bases, the J end by 6 bases, with 10 bases between. The CDR3 region has the DNA TGTGCCAGCAGCTTGGGGCCCACTATCGAGCAGTACTTC. Translation gives CASSLGPTIEQYF.

V usage is TRBV3-1 (or the pseudogene TRBV3-2) and J usage is TRBJ2-2; no definite D call. Germline CDR1 reads LGHDT; CDR2 reads YNNKEL (reference sequence). The CDR3 is 13 amino acids. V dropped 1 base and J dropped 7 bases, with 7 bases sitting between them. This CDR3 reads CASSQASGGELFF. CDR3 sequence (DNA): TGTGCCAGCAGCCAAGCGTCAGGCGGGGAGCTGTTTTTT.

CDR3 region: CASGFREGGYTF. The CDR3 bases are TGTGCCAGCGGCTTCAGGGAGGGTGGCTACACCTTC. The J gene is TRBJ1-2, the V gene TRBV27; tentatively, D is TRBD1 (5 bases). The CDR3 sequence is 12 residues long. The V gene's germline CDR1 is MNHEY and CDR2 SMNVEV (reference sequence). The ends were cut back, 8 bases at V and 7 bases at J, with 14 bases in the middle.

The chain links TRBV4-2 to TRBJ2-3; TRBD1 might be the D (8 bases). The length of the CDR3 is 17 residues. V lost 0 bases, J lost 3 bases, and 16 bases lay in between. Per the germline V gene, CDR1 is LGHNA and CDR2 is YNFKEQ. CDR3 coding DNA: TGTGCCAGCAGCCAAGACGCGAACAGGGGGGGTACAGATACGCAGTATTTT. Amino acid sequence: CASSQDANRGGTDTQYF.

This chain connects TRBV3-1 (or the pseudogene TRBV3-2) to TRBJ2-1; TRBD2 matches at 10 bases. The J segment lost 8 bases and the V segment lost 4 bases, leaving 8 bases of the junction unmatched. This CDR3 has 15 amino acids. Germline CDR1 and CDR2: LGHDT and YNNKEL (reference sequence). The CDR3 bases are TGTGCCAGCAGCCGCGAGCGGGGGGGCCTCGATGAGCAGTTCTTC. Encoded protein: CASSRERGGLDEQFF.

The chain is built from TRBV3-1 (or the pseudogene TRBV3-2) and TRBJ2-5; the match to TRBD2 covers 9 bases. This CDR3 is 16 amino acids long. V was clipped by 4 bases and J by 5 bases; unmatched bases: 11. Germline V gene lookup returns CDR1 LGHDT and CDR2 YNNKEL (reference sequence). CDR3 residues: CASSLLIAGATETQYF. In nucleotides, the CDR3 is TGTGCCAGCAGCCTCCTAATAGCGGGAGCTACGGAGACCCAGTACTTC.

V is TRBV18 and J is TRBJ1-1, with TRBD1 identical over 7 bases. V was clipped by 3 bases and J by 7 bases; unmatched bases: 8. The CDR3 is made up of 14 amino acids. CDR1 and CDR2 (germline): KGHSH, LQKENI. CDR3: CASSPDRREGEAFF. The DNA of the CDR3 is TGTGCCAGCTCACCGGACAGGCGAGAGGGTGAAGCTTTCTTT.

The rearrangement uses TRBV2 and TRBJ1-4; perhaps TRBD1 as D (5 bases). CDR1 and CDR2 from the germline V gene are SNHLY and FYNNEI. The CDR3 is made up of 16 amino acids. Trimming took off 6 bases at V and 0 bases at J, with 14 bases between the two ends. The CDR3 spells CASRAGGAATNEKLFF. The CDR3 DNA reads as TGTGCCAGCAGGGCCGGCGGGGCTGCAACTAATGAAAAACTGTTTTTT. Full variable domain (rest looked up from reference TRBV2 and TRBJ1-4): EPEVTQTPSHQVTQMGQEVILRCVPISNHLYFYWYRQILGQKVEFLVSFYNNEISEKSEIFDDQFSVERPDGSNFTLKIRSTKLEDSAMYFCASRAGGAATNEKLFFGSGTQLSVL.

A single count supports this clone. The chain has TRBV7-6 and TRBJ1-1, with 8 positions matching TRBD1. This CDR3 is 16 amino acids long. Looked up from germline, CDR1 is SGHVS and CDR2 is FNYEAQ. Trimming removed 4 bases from V and 6 bases from J; junction bases left unmatched: 13. The CDR3 DNA is TGTGCCAGCAGCTCACGTCGAGCCGGACAGGGCTCTGAAGCTTTCTTT. Encoded protein: CASSSRRAGQGSEAFF.

The chain employs TRBV9 and TRBJ1-3, with TRBD1 identical over 10 bases. Trimming took 3 bases from V and 2 from J; bases not matched to a gene: 5. This CDR3 has 16 amino acids. CDR1 SGDLS and CDR2 YYNGEE come from the germline V gene. CDR3 loop: CASSGTGGTAGNTIYF. As DNA, the CDR3 is TGTGCCAGCAGCGGGACAGGGGGAACAGCTGGAAACACCATATATTTT.

The chain employs TRBV7-9 and TRBJ1-2, with no clear D. The CDR3 contains 12 residues. Trimming took off 5 bases at V and 5 bases at J, with 9 bases between the two ends. CDR1 and CDR2 from the germline V gene are SEHNR and FQNEAQ (reference sequence). CDR3 sequence reads: CASSHGLYGYTF. In DNA form, the CDR3 reads TGTGCCAGCAGCCACGGTCTATATGGCTACACCTTC.

This clone was counted a few times. The chain links TRBV4-2 to TRBJ2-7; perhaps TRBD2 as D (5 bases). The CDR3 runs 17 residues. V gave up 1 base and J gave up 4 bases, with 20 bases separating them. CDR1 is LGHNA, CDR2 YNFKEQ, per germline. The CDR3 here is CASSQVVPPAGQYEQYF. The CDR3 nucleotides read TGTGCCAGCAGCCAAGTAGTTCCCCCTGCGGGTCAATACGAGCAGTACTTC.

J is TRBJ2-5 and V is TRBV5-1; 7 bases fit TRBD1. Germline CDR1 is SGHRS and CDR2 is YFSETQ. With 0 bases clipped from V and 3 bases from J, the junction kept 8 bases outside the gene matches. The length of the CDR3 is 16 residues. CDR3 coding DNA: TGCGCCAGCAGCTTGGTCTACGGGGACAGTAAAGAGACCCAGTACTTC. This codes for CASSLVYGDSKETQYF.

The CDR3 DNA is TGTGCCAGCAGCGTCCGGGACAGCTCTGGAAACACCATATATTTT. Protein sequence: CASSVRDSSGNTIYF. V usage is TRBV11-2 and J usage is TRBJ1-3; 7 bases are shared with TRBD1. Germline CDR1 is SGHAT and CDR2 is FQNNGV. The length of the CDR3 is 15 residues. Trimming cost V 5 bases and J 0 bases; bases outside gene matches: 4.

In its sample, this clone was seen a few times. The chain couples TRBV5-1 to TRBJ1-2, with 9 bases fitting TRBD1. The CDR3 totals 16 residues. Germline V gene data show CDR1 as SGHRS and CDR2 as YFSETQ. V was clipped by 4 bases and J by 8 bases; unmatched bases: 15. The CDR3, as DNA: TGCGCCAGCAGCCCGGGACAGGGAGGGCGGACTCGGGGCTACACCTTC. Amino acids: CASSPGQGGRTRGYTF.

Only a few counts were recorded for this clone. CDR3 protein: CASSIQGNRNSYGYTF. In DNA, the CDR3 is TGTGCCAGTAGTATTCAGGGGAATCGGAACTCCTATGGCTACACCTTC. This sequence joins TRBV19 and TRBJ1-2; maybe TRBD1 (6 bases). V was shortened by 3 bases and J by 4 bases, with 18 bases between the two germline ends. This CDR3 comprises 16 residues. The germline CDR1 and CDR2 sequences are LNHDA and SQIVND (reference sequence).

The gene calls are TRBV30 and TRBJ1-5, with D unclear. The CDR3 totals 14 residues. CDR1 GTSNPN and CDR2 SVGIG come from the germline V gene (reference sequence). V was clipped by 1 base and J by 0 bases, with 7 bases between them. The CDR3 nucleotides are TGTGCCTGGAGTGGGCGGTATAGCAATCAGCCCCAGCATTTT. Amino acids: CAWSGRYSNQPQHF.

The chain employs TRBV7-9 and TRBJ2-6; weak D call: TRBD1 (5 bases). Per germline, CDR1 SEHNR and CDR2 FQNEAQ (reference sequence). The V end lost 0 bases, the J end lost 2 bases, and 5 bases lay between the germline ends. The CDR3 extends over 15 amino acids. The CDR3 sequence: CASSLAGAGANVLTF. CDR3 DNA sequence: TGTGCCAGCAGCTTAGCAGGGGCTGGGGCCAACGTCCTGACTTTC. Together with reference TRBV7-9 and TRBJ2-6, the CDR3 gives the full variable domain: DTGVSQNPRHKITKRGQNVTFRCDPISEHNRLYWYRQTLGQGPEFLTYFQNEAQLEKSRLLSDRFSAERPKGSFSTLEIQRTEQGDSAMYLCASSLAGAGANVLTFGAGSRLTVL.

The genes are TRBV3-1 (or the pseudogene TRBV3-2) and TRBJ2-3; TRBD2 matches 10 bases. This CDR3 spans 17 amino acids. The trim removed 1 base at V and 4 bases at J, leaving 8 bases unmatched. Germline V lookup: CDR1 LGHDT, CDR2 YNNKEL (reference sequence). CDR3 amino acids: CASSQGVGLAVSDTQYF. The CDR3 nucleotides are TGTGCCAGCAGCCAAGGAGTTGGACTAGCGGTTTCAGATACGCAGTATTTT.

The CDR3 DNA is TGTGCCAGTAGTATAGTTAGCAGGGGGCGCGGGGAGCTGTTTTTT. It codes for CASSIVSRGRGELFF. The chain links TRBV19 to TRBJ2-2, with 8 bases aligning to TRBD1. The CDR3 totals 15 residues. The V gene's germline CDR1 is LNHDA and CDR2 SQIVND (reference sequence). V shed 1 base and J 7 bases; nucleotides not matched to a gene: 5.

The V and J genes are TRBV11-2 and TRBJ1-5; no clear D. Germline values: CDR1 SGHAT, CDR2 FQNNGV. V was pared by 1 base and J by 6 bases, with 10 bases between. The CDR3 runs 14 residues. The DNA of the CDR3 is TGTGCCAGCAGCTTAGGGCGGAGTTCTCAGCCCCAGCATTTT. This gives the protein CASSLGRSSQPQHF.

The chain recombines TRBV11-3 with TRBJ2-2; 7 bases agree with TRBD2. V dropped 5 bases and J dropped 6; count of bases not matched to a gene: 6. CDR1 SGHNT and CDR2 YENEEA come from the germline V gene. The CDR3 consists of 14 residues. The CDR3 sequence is CASSRLAWSGELFF. The CDR3 DNA sequence: TGTGCCAGCAGCCGACTAGCCTGGTCCGGGGAGCTGTTTTTT.

This clone was found once. The V gene is TRBV3-1 (or the pseudogene TRBV3-2), the J gene TRBJ1-3; 8 nucleotides match TRBD1. The V and J ends lost 4 bases and 0 bases, in that order; junction bases with no gene match: 5. The CDR3 extends over 16 amino acids. Per germline, CDR1 LGHDT and CDR2 YNNKEL (reference sequence). CDR3 DNA: TGTGCCAGCAGCCCCCGACAGGGGAGCTCTGGAAACACCATATATTTT. Amino acids: CASSPRQGSSGNTIYF.